Below, 10 T cell receptor beta chains from the same sample are listed, as sequenced in a study of T cells in Graves' hyperthyroidism and ophthalmopathy. RNA transcripts were the template for amplifying TCR beta CDR3 regions. TCR CDR3 underwent first-round RT-PCR with the HTBI primer set. TCRdb reprocessed the multiplex PCR reads with MiXCR, giving one entry per CDR3 protein. Here the sample spans some 760,000 distinct CDR3 sequences, 12% to 15% being singletons. The sequenced sample was blood. The receptors were sampled from a woman between 18 and 29 years old with Graves' hyperthyroidism.

This clonotype occurred many times. In nucleotides, the CDR3 is TGTGCCAGCAGTGAAAGCGGGAGGAGCTACGAGCAGTACTTC. It encodes CASSESGRSYEQYF. The chain carries TRBV6-1 and TRBJ2-7, with 9 bases fitting TRBD2. The junction had 2 bases not matched to a gene; V was cut back by 2 bases and J by 3 bases. This CDR3 comprises 14 residues. Looked up from germline, CDR1 is MNHNS and CDR2 is SASEGT.

This clonotype was counted only a few times. CDR3 protein: CASSYVGTGRSGNTIYF. The CDR3 region has the DNA TGTGCCAGCAGTTACGTCGGCACGGGTCGGTCCGGAAACACCATATATTTT. This sequence joins TRBV6-2 or TRBV6-3 and TRBJ1-3; D not certain. Trimming cost V 2 bases and J 4 bases, with 18 bases left between them. The CDR3 totals 17 residues. Germline V CDR1 and CDR2: MNHEY, SVGEGT.

This clonotype has a count of ten or more. V gene TRBV28 combines with J gene TRBJ2-5, with TRBD2 as a possible D gene (6 bases). Trimming cost V 4 bases and J 5 bases, with 14 bases left between them. In germline, CDR1 is MDHEN, CDR2 SYDVKM. CDR3 size: 14 residues. The DNA of the CDR3 is TGTGCCAGCAGTTCGCCGGGACTTGGGGAGACCCAGTACTTC. Its protein product is CASSSPGLGETQYF.

Notes on this clonotype: Given the absence of the conserved phenylalanine or tryptophan at the CDR3 end, a read error is likely. The V gene is TRBV7-9, the J gene TRBJ2-5, with 7 bases identical to TRBD2. Losses at the gene ends were 4 bases for V and 5 bases for J; bases not matched to a gene: 7. The CDR3 runs 14 residues. Per the germline V gene, CDR1 is SEHNR and CDR2 is FQNEAQ (reference sequence). CDR3 amino acids: CASSSGGSGETQYL. CDR3 coding DNA: TGTGCCAGCAGCTCCGGGGGTAGCGGGGAGACCCAGTACCTC.

With regard to this clonotype: This may stem from a read error, because a much larger clone lies one nucleotide away. The rearrangement joins TRBV30 to TRBJ1-2, with D perhaps matching TRBD1 (5 bases). Per germline, CDR1 GTSNPN and CDR2 SVGIG (reference sequence). The CDR3 is made up of 13 amino acids. Trimming stripped 5 bases from V and 4 bases from J, with 14 bases between. The CDR3 loop reads CAWRPRQGYGYTF. The CDR3 DNA reads as TGTGCCTGGCGGCCCCGGCAGGGCTATGGCTACACCTTC.

The V gene is TRBV20-1, the J gene TRBJ1-1; D not resolved. Trimming shortened V by 0 bases and J by 7 bases, and 9 bases separated the two germline ends. Germline V gene sequence: CDR1 DFQATT, CDR2 SNEGSKA (reference sequence). This CDR3 spans 12 amino acids. The CDR3 spells CSARDMRVEAFF. The CDR3 DNA is TGCAGTGCTAGAGATATGAGGGTTGAAGCTTTCTTT.

This clonotype was detected a few times. The chain has TRBV5-6 and TRBJ2-3, with D tentatively TRBD2 (5 bases). Germline CDR1 is SGHDT and CDR2 is YYEEEE. The V end was cut by 0 bases, the J end by 11 bases, with 16 bases between. This CDR3 is 14 amino acids long. CDR3 bases: TGTGCCAGCAGCTTGGCCCAAGGGCGGCGGGTGCAGTATTTT. Its translation: CASSLAQGRRVQYF.

This chain links TRBV30 with TRBJ2-1; unclear D gene. Germline CDR1 is GTSNPN and CDR2 is SVGIG (reference sequence). The CDR3 is made up of 13 amino acids. V lost 6 bases and J 0 bases, leaving 9 bases between the germline ends. CDR3: CACIRSSYNEQFF. CDR3 coding DNA: TGTGCCTGTATCCGGAGCTCCTACAATGAGCAGTTCTTC.

This clonotype was counted many times. The V gene is TRBV6-1, the J gene TRBJ2-5, with D hard to call. Trimming left V 1 base short and J 5 bases short, with 14 bases between. In germline, CDR1 is MNHNS, CDR2 SASEGT. The CDR3 consists of 15 residues. CDR3 sequence (DNA): TGTGCCAGCAGTGAAGATGAGTGGAATGCGGAGACCCAGTACTTC. Encoded protein: CASSEDEWNAETQYF.

This clonotype was counted at least ten times. The V and J genes are TRBV7-2 and TRBJ2-1; possible D gene TRBD1, 6 bases. The CDR3 runs to 13 residues. Deletions cut 5 bases from V and 7 bases from J, with 12 bases between. The germline CDR1 and CDR2 sequences are SGHTA and FQGNSA. The CDR3 DNA sequence: TGTGCCAGCAGCCATGGGACACAGAATGAGCAGTTCTTC. Protein sequence: CASSHGTQNEQFF.